The text below deals with one T cell receptor beta chain. Its cognate antigen is unknown. Arm-PCR with iRepertoire HTBI primers amplified the CDR3 regions for these TCR beta libraries. One entry per CDR3 protein results from TCRdb running MiXCR on the multiplex PCR reads. The repertoire consists of hundreds of thousands of distinct CDR3 sequences, with around 13% occurring once and the leading ten covering about 8.9%. Time point defined: newly diagnosed GD, antithyroid drugs for less than 3 months. With RNA extracted from PBMCs as input, the TCR library was made. The entry originates in a study of regulatory T cells in long-lasting Graves disease. Study-wide results and caveats: Preferential use of TRBV28, TRBJ1-2 and TRBJ2-5 was seen in persistent disease.

This CDR3 is 16 amino acids long. Germline assignment: CDR1 KGHDR and CDR2 SFDVKD. After removal of 4 bases from V and 0 bases from J, the junction contained 5 bases not matched to a gene. The data also belong to a second study, concerning T cells in Graves' hyperthyroidism and ophthalmopathy.

This sequence originates from a woman younger than 45 with Graves disease. The source material was peripheral blood mononuclear cells (PBMCs), sampled at new diagnosis, from a patient treated with antithyroid drugs. V usage is TRBV24-1 and J usage is TRBJ1-5, with TRBD1 matching over 7 bases. This CDR3 reads CATSEANRGSNQPQHF. CDR3 DNA sequence: TGTGCCACCAGTGAGGCGAACAGGGGTAGCAATCAGCCCCAGCATTTT.